These 13 T cell receptor beta chains came from one sample sequenced in a study of T cell responses to AZD1222 COVID-19 vaccine. Using immunoSEQ multiplex PCR, the repertoire was profiled, and TCRdb retains in-frame clones only, with some absent. The sample carries some 160,000 clones, roughly 89% recorded once. The material was peripheral blood, obtained on day 0 of AZD1222 vaccination. These receptors were obtained from an adult in good health.

The rearrangement links TRBV9 to TRBJ1-2, with D uncertain. CDR1 is SGDLS, CDR2 YYNGEE, per germline. Trimming removed 0 bases at V and 5 bases at J, with 11 bases between. This CDR3 contains 14 residues. CDR3 residues: CASSVGTTGYGYTF. CDR3 DNA sequence: TGTGCCAGCAGCGTAGGAACAACGGGATATGGCTACACCTTC.

V gene TRBV29-1 combines with J gene TRBJ2-5, with 9 bases fitting TRBD1. The CDR3 runs 12 residues. The V gene's germline CDR1 is SQVTM and CDR2 ANQGSEA. V was pared by 3 bases and J by 7 bases, with 3 bases of the junction left unmatched. The CDR3 DNA reads as TGCAGCGTTGAGACAGGGGGATGGACCCAGTACTTC. It specifies CSVETGGWTQYF.

CDR3 region: CASSKQGAGQETQYF. CDR3 DNA: TGTGCCAGCAGTAAGCAGGGGGCGGGGCAAGAGACCCAGTACTTC. The rearrangement uses TRBV3-1 (or the pseudogene TRBV3-2) and TRBJ2-5; 8 positions match TRBD1. The V and J ends lost 6 bases and 2 bases, in that order; junction bases with no gene match: 8. The length of the CDR3 is 15 residues. CDR1 LGHDT and CDR2 YNNKEL come from the germline V gene (reference sequence).

The chain combines TRBV5-1 with TRBJ1-1, with D unresolved. Germline V gives CDR1 SGHRS, CDR2 YFSETQ. This CDR3 has 12 amino acids. V lost 7 bases, J lost 2 bases, and 9 bases lay in between. The CDR3 protein is CASRGRNTEAFF. For the CDR3, the DNA is TGCGCCAGCCGGGGTAGAAACACTGAAGCTTTCTTT. Full variable domain (outside the CDR3, taken from reference TRBV5-1 and TRBJ1-1): KAGVTQTPRYLIKTRGQQVTLSCSPISGHRSVSWYQQTPGQGLQFLFEYFSETQRNKGNFPGRFSGRQFSNSRSEMNVSTLELGDSALYLCASRGRNTEAFFGQGTRLTVV.

The rearrangement joins TRBV5-1 to TRBJ2-1, with D perhaps matching TRBD1 (6 bases). The CDR3 consists of 15 residues. The V and J ends lost 0 bases and 3 bases respectively, with 10 bases between them. Germline values: CDR1 SGHRS, CDR2 YFSETQ. The CDR3: CASSLVPGVYNEQFF. The CDR3 region has the DNA TGCGCCAGCAGCTTGGTGCCAGGGGTCTACAATGAGCAGTTCTTC.

This chain connects TRBV5-1 to TRBJ2-5; 7 positions agree with TRBD1. CDR1 and CDR2 from the germline V gene are SGHRS and YFSETQ. V shed 4 bases, J shed 1 base, and the junction held 10 bases outside the gene matches. This CDR3 has 16 residues. CDR3 amino acids: CASSPGTASIQETQYF. The CDR3 DNA reads TGCGCCAGCAGCCCCGGGACAGCGAGTATCCAAGAGACCCAGTACTTC. The variable domain in full, with the rest retrieved from reference TRBV5-1 and TRBJ2-5, is KAGVTQTPRYLIKTRGQQVTLSCSPISGHRSVSWYQQTPGQGLQFLFEYFSETQRNKGNFPGRFSGRQFSNSRSEMNVSTLELGDSALYLCASSPGTASIQETQYFGPGTRLLVL.

The chain has TRBV9 and TRBJ1-4; D unresolved. In germline, CDR1 is SGDLS, CDR2 YYNGEE. CDR3 length: 16 residues. The V end was cut by 0 bases, the J end by 10 bases, with 19 bases between. CDR3 nucleotides: TGTGCCAGCAGCGTAGCAATCAGCCCCGTAGAGGGAAAACTGTTTTTT. Protein sequence: CASSVAISPVEGKLFF. Full variable domain (outside the CDR3, taken from reference TRBV9 and TRBJ1-4): DSGVTQTPKHLITATGQRVTLRCSPRSGDLSVYWYQQSLDQGLQFLIQYYNGEERAKGNILERFSAQQFPDLHSELNLSSLELGDSALYFCASSVAISPVEGKLFFGSGTQLSVL.

This chain connects TRBV27 to TRBJ1-2; 8 bases align to TRBD1. The CDR3 length is 14 residues. Trimming took 4 bases from V and 1 from J; bases not matched to a gene: 2. In germline, CDR1 is MNHEY, CDR2 SMNVEV (reference sequence). The CDR3: CASSWDRRNYGYTF. In DNA, the CDR3 is TGTGCCAGCAGTTGGGACAGGCGTAACTATGGCTACACCTTC.

The chain has TRBV11-2 and TRBJ1-3; D perhaps matches TRBD1 (5 bases). V lost 2 bases and J 4 bases, leaving 9 bases between the germline ends. The CDR3 loop spans 14 amino acids. In germline, CDR1 is SGHAT, CDR2 FQNNGV. Here the CDR3 reads CASSLYQGGNTIYF. In nucleotides, the CDR3 is TGTGCCAGCAGCTTATATCAGGGAGGAAACACCATATATTTT.

The rearrangement links TRBV2 to TRBJ2-2, with D possibly matching TRBD1 (6 bases). Germline V gene sequence: CDR1 SNHLY, CDR2 FYNNEI. V gave up 5 bases and J gave up 7 bases, with 14 bases separating them. There are 14 residues in the CDR3. CDR3 protein: CASSHRVLSGELFF. CDR3 DNA sequence: TGTGCCAGCAGTCACAGGGTGTTGAGCGGGGAGCTGTTTTTT.

This chain uses TRBV7-2 with TRBJ1-2; no clear D. The CDR3 spans 13 residues. Deletions cut 1 base from V and 1 base from J, with 4 bases between. Germline-derived CDR1 and CDR2 are SGHTA and FQGNSA. CDR3 sequence (DNA): TGTGCCAGCAGCTTAGGTGATAACTATGGCTACACCTTC. Its translation is CASSLGDNYGYTF.

Only one count was recorded for this clone. The chain links TRBV3-1 (or the pseudogene TRBV3-2) to TRBJ2-5; 10 nucleotides agree with TRBD2. The CDR3 runs to 15 residues. Germline V gene data show CDR1 as LGHDT and CDR2 as YNNKEL (reference sequence). Trimming at V came to 5 bases and at J to 5 bases, leaving 8 bases not matched to a gene. CDR3 coding DNA: TGTGCCAGCAGCGAATTACTAGCGGGGAGGGAGACCCAGTACTTC. As protein: CASSELLAGRETQYF.

The chain has TRBV19 and TRBJ2-1, with 11 bases lining up with TRBD2. J gave up 6 bases and V 5 bases, and 15 bases lay outside the gene matches. This CDR3 region has 18 residues. The germline CDR1 and CDR2 sequences are LNHDA and SQIVND (reference sequence). CDR3 loop: CASSGYSGRAGFPNEQFF. In nucleotides, the CDR3 is TGTGCCAGTAGTGGTTATAGCGGGAGGGCCGGTTTCCCCAATGAGCAGTTCTTC.